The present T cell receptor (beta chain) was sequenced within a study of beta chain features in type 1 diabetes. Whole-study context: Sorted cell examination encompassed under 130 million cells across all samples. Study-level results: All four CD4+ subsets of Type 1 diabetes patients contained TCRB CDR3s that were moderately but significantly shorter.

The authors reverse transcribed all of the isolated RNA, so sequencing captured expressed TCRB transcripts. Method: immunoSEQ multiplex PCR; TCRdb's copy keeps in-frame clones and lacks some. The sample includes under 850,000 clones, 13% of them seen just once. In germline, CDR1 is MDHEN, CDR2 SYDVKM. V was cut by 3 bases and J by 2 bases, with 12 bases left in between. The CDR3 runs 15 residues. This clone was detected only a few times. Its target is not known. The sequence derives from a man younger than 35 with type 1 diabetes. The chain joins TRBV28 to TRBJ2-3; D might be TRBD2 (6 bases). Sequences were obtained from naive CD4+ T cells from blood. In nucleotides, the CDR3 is TGTGCCAGCAGTTTTCACGGGGGAGACACAGATACGCAGTATTTT. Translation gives CASSFHGGDTDTQYF.